The 27 T cell receptor beta chains below were found in one sample sequenced in a study of T cell changes during pregnancy in multiple sclerosis. TCRdb's copy holds only in-frame clones and misses some; the assay was immunoSEQ multiplex PCR. The sample lists roughly 100,000 clones, about 90% occurring once. The sample was peripheral blood, taken after pregnancy. These receptors were taken from a female donor with multiple sclerosis, enrolled in a pregnancy study.

J is TRBJ1-1 and V is TRBV7-8; 8 nucleotides agree with TRBD1. V trimming: 3 bases; J trimming: 7 bases; junction bases outside the gene matches: 7. Germline V gives CDR1 SGHVS, CDR2 FQNEAQ. This CDR3 has 14 residues. The CDR3 coding sequence is TGTGCCAGCAGCTTCCCAGGGGGCGGGGGTGAAGCTTTCTTT. Translated: CASSFPGGGGEAFF.

The V call is TRBV7-7, the J call TRBJ2-1, with D tentatively TRBD1 (6 bases). V was shortened by 5 bases and J by 2 bases, with 13 bases between the two germline ends. The germline gives CDR1 SSHAT, CDR2 FNYEAQ (reference sequence). This CDR3 is 15 amino acids long. This chain's CDR3 is CASSAVGGAYNEQFF. The CDR3 DNA reads TGTGCCAGCAGCGCGGTTGGGGGCGCCTACAATGAGCAGTTCTTC.

The rearrangement uses TRBV15 and TRBJ1-1; tentatively, D is TRBD1 (6 bases). The germline V gene encodes CDR1 LNHNV and CDR2 YYDKDF (reference sequence). Deletions cut 4 bases from V and 8 bases from J, with 11 bases between. CDR3 length equals 12 residues. CDR3 sequence (DNA): TGTGCCACCAGCACACAGGGACCCGAAGCTTTCTTT. Translating it yields CATSTQGPEAFF. The complete variable domain, with remaining parts taken from reference TRBV15 and TRBJ1-1, reads DAMVIQNPRYQVTQFGKPVTLSCSQTLNHNVMYWYQQKSSQAPKLLFHYYDKDFNNEADTPDNFQSRRPNTSFCFLDIRSPGLGDTAMYLCATSTQGPEAFFGQGTRLTVV.

The chain has TRBV29-1 and TRBJ1-1; D is perhaps TRBD1 (5 bases). Germline V lookup: CDR1 SQVTM, CDR2 ANQGSEA. CDR3 length: 11 amino acids. Trimming left V 7 bases short and J 7 bases short, with 13 bases between. The CDR3: CSAPMGGEAFF. CDR3 nucleotides: TGCAGCGCCCCGATGGGGGGTGAAGCTTTCTTT.

The chain couples TRBV6-5 to TRBJ1-5; 12 bases map to TRBD1. Looked up from germline, CDR1 is MNHEY and CDR2 is SVGAGI. The CDR3 is made up of 16 amino acids. V shed 4 bases and J 7 bases; nucleotides not matched to a gene: 8. The CDR3 region has the DNA TGTGCCAGCAGTTCCGGGACAGGGGGCACTTACCAGCCCCAGCATTTT. Translated: CASSSGTGGTYQPQHF.

This clone was counted once. This chain uses TRBV5-1 with TRBJ2-3, with 13 bases matching TRBD2. J was trimmed by 0 bases and V by 0 bases; bases with no gene match: 7. Germline CDR1 SGHRS, CDR2 YFSETQ. This CDR3 region has 19 residues. The CDR3 reads CASSLGLAGGVASTDTQYF. Written as DNA, the CDR3 is TGCGCCAGCAGCTTGGGACTAGCGGGAGGAGTCGCCAGCACAGATACGCAGTATTTT.

V gene TRBV15 combines with J gene TRBJ1-1; the D is unclear. The germline V gene has CDR1 LNHNV and CDR2 YYDKDF (reference sequence). V dropped 2 bases and J dropped 3 bases, with 16 bases sitting between them. The CDR3 spans 16 residues. CDR3: CATSRTVPNGDTEAFF. The CDR3 DNA reads as TGTGCCACCAGCAGAACAGTTCCGAACGGGGACACTGAAGCTTTCTTT. Looking up the rest from reference TRBV15 and TRBJ1-1 gives the full variable domain: DAMVIQNPRYQVTQFGKPVTLSCSQTLNHNVMYWYQQKSSQAPKLLFHYYDKDFNNEADTPDNFQSRRPNTSFCFLDIRSPGLGDTAMYLCATSRTVPNGDTEAFFGQGTRLTVV.

This chain joins TRBV6-5 and TRBJ2-2; D call uncertain. V lost 6 bases, J lost 1 base, and 9 bases lay in between. This CDR3 contains 14 residues. CDR1 is MNHEY, CDR2 SVGAGI, per germline. DNA for the CDR3: TGTGCCAGCAGGCCCTACAGGAACACCGGGGAGCTGTTTTTT. It yields the protein CASRPYRNTGELFF.

J is TRBJ2-1 and V is TRBV6-5; 10 nucleotides match TRBD2. CDR3 length equals 15 residues. V lost 6 bases and J lost 3; bases outside the gene matches: 5. Germline CDR1 is MNHEY and CDR2 is SVGAGI. CDR3 protein: CASSLAGVGYNEQFF. For the CDR3, the DNA is TGTGCCAGCAGCCTAGCGGGAGTTGGCTACAATGAGCAGTTCTTC.

The CDR3 reads CASSFQGTYNSPLHF. The CDR3 DNA sequence: TGTGCCAGCAGTTTTCAGGGGACCTATAATTCACCCCTCCACTTT. The chain joins TRBV6-1 to TRBJ1-6; D perhaps matches TRBD1 (6 bases). The CDR3 totals 15 residues. CDR1 and CDR2 from the germline V gene are MNHNS and SASEGT. Trimming cost V 5 bases and J 2 bases, with 10 bases left between them.

The chain combines TRBV30 with TRBJ1-1; the D is unclear. Between the trimmed V and J ends, which lost 3 bases and 3 bases, there was a span of 11 bases. The CDR3 consists of 13 residues. Germline V gene data show CDR1 as GTSNPN and CDR2 as SVGIG (reference sequence). In DNA form, the CDR3 reads TGTGCCTGGAGGGTCAGTATGTACACTGAAGCTTTCTTT. Translated: CAWRVSMYTEAFF.

The V gene is TRBV5-1, the J gene TRBJ2-5; 7 bases are a match to TRBD2. Trimming at V came to 0 bases and at J to 2 bases, leaving 10 bases not matched to a gene. Germline V gene data show CDR1 as SGHRS and CDR2 as YFSETQ. The CDR3 is 17 residues long. The CDR3 here is CASSLGGKAGAQETQYF. For the CDR3, the DNA is TGCGCCAGCAGCTTGGGGGGGAAGGCGGGAGCACAAGAGACCCAGTACTTC.

This sequence joins TRBV15 and TRBJ1-2; D gene unclear. V was cut by 0 bases and J by 7 bases, with 12 bases left in between. CDR1 is LNHNV, CDR2 YYDKDF, per germline (reference sequence). This CDR3 is built from 14 residues. The CDR3 DNA reads as TGTGCCACCAGCAGAGACGGCGGAGGGCTTGGCTACACCTTC. Amino acids: CATSRDGGGLGYTF.

The gene calls are TRBV28 and TRBJ2-5, with 7 bases aligning to TRBD1. Trimming cost V 4 bases and J 1 base; bases outside gene matches: 6. This CDR3 region has 15 residues. In germline, CDR1 is MDHEN, CDR2 SYDVKM. The CDR3 region has the DNA TGTGCCAGCAGTTGGGACAGTTTATTCCAAGAGACCCAGTACTTC. It specifies CASSWDSLFQETQYF. Using reference TRBV28 and TRBJ2-5 for the parts outside the CDR3, the full variable domain is DVKVTQSSRYLVKRTGEKVFLECVQDMDHENMFWYRQDPGLGLRLIYFSYDVKMKEKGDIPEGYSVSREKKERFSLILESASTNQTSMYLCASSWDSLFQETQYFGPGTRLLVL.

The CDR3 is CASSIDRGTATGYTF. As DNA, the CDR3 is TGTGCCAGTAGTATAGATAGGGGGACAGCCACGGGCTACACCTTC. This chain uses TRBV19 with TRBJ1-2; 7 bases agree with TRBD1. V was clipped by 0 bases and J by 8 bases; unmatched bases: 9. Per the germline V gene, CDR1 is LNHDA and CDR2 is SQIVND (reference sequence). The CDR3 totals 15 residues. The full variable domain, completed using reference TRBV19 and TRBJ1-2, is DGGITQSPKYLFRKEGQNVTLSCEQNLNHDAMYWYRQDPGQGLRLIYYSQIVNDFQKGDIAEGYSVSREKKESFPLTVTSAQKNPTAFYLCASSIDRGTATGYTFGSGTRLTVV.

The chain carries TRBV6-6 and TRBJ2-1; the D is unclear. Trimming cost V 5 bases and J 10 bases, with 18 bases left between them. Germline loops: CDR1 MNHNY, CDR2 SVGAGI (reference sequence). The CDR3 extends over 14 amino acids. The CDR3 region has the DNA TGTGCCAGCAGTACACGCCGGGTGCCGGCCGAGCAGTTCTTC. It is translated as CASSTRRVPAEQFF.

Here the CDR3 DNA reads TGCGCCAGCAGCTTGGCCCGAATACTAGCGGGAGGGGAAGATGAGCAGTTCTTC. Translated: CASSLARILAGGEDEQFF. The V call is TRBV5-1, the J call TRBJ2-1; TRBD2 matches 13 bases. Germline assignment: CDR1 SGHRS and CDR2 YFSETQ. The V segment lost 0 bases and the J segment 8 bases; nucleotides outside the gene matches: 11. CDR3 length: 18 amino acids. The full variable domain, completed using reference TRBV5-1 and TRBJ2-1, is KAGVTQTPRYLIKTRGQQVTLSCSPISGHRSVSWYQQTPGQGLQFLFEYFSETQRNKGNFPGRFSGRQFSNSRSEMNVSTLELGDSALYLCASSLARILAGGEDEQFFGPGTRLTVL.

This chain's CDR3 is CASSPQGLLNTEAFF. In nucleotides, the CDR3 is TGTGCCAGCTCACCCCAGGGACTATTGAACACTGAAGCTTTCTTT. The chain carries TRBV18 and TRBJ1-1, with D maybe TRBD1 (5 bases). The CDR3 consists of 15 residues. Germline loops: CDR1 KGHSH, CDR2 LQKENI. V gave up 3 bases and J gave up 0 bases, with 11 bases separating them.

The chain links TRBV5-1 to TRBJ2-2; 12 bases are shared with TRBD2. CDR1 SGHRS and CDR2 YFSETQ come from the germline V gene. The CDR3 length is 17 residues. V lost 2 bases, J lost 1 base, and 3 bases stayed unmatched. The CDR3 is CASSFTSGRRNTGELFF. The CDR3 DNA is TGCGCCAGCAGCTTTACTAGCGGGAGGAGGAACACCGGGGAGCTGTTTTTT.

This clone was picked up a small number of times. CDR3 amino acids: CASIRQGTEAFF. CDR3 in DNA: TGTGCCAGTATTCGCCAGGGGACTGAAGCTTTCTTT. The V and J genes are TRBV19 and TRBJ1-1; D is possibly TRBD1 (6 bases). CDR3 size: 12 residues. V shed 7 bases and J shed 5 bases, with 11 bases lying between them. CDR1 and CDR2 (germline): LNHDA, SQIVND (reference sequence).

The chain links TRBV7-9 to TRBJ1-2; D may be TRBD1 (6 bases). Germline CDR1 is SEHNR and CDR2 is FQNEAQ (reference sequence). The V and J ends lost 6 bases and 0 bases respectively, with 17 bases between them. This CDR3 is built from 16 residues. CDR3 sequence: CASSPTGQGTNYGYTF. The CDR3 DNA reads as TGTGCCAGCAGTCCTACCGGGCAGGGGACTAACTATGGCTACACCTTC. The complete variable domain, with remaining parts taken from reference TRBV7-9 and TRBJ1-2, reads DTGVSQNPRHKITKRGQNVTFRCDPISEHNRLYWYRQTLGQGPEFLTYFQNEAQLEKSRLLSDRFSAERPKGSFSTLEIQRTEQGDSAMYLCASSPTGQGTNYGYTFGSGTRLTVV.

The chain links TRBV10-3 to TRBJ1-3; D may be TRBD1 (6 bases). Germline assignment: CDR1 ENHRY and CDR2 SYGVKD. Trimming took 3 bases from V and 0 from J, leaving 15 bases between them. The CDR3 consists of 17 residues. CDR3 sequence reads: CAISDKDRDFSGNTIYF. In DNA form, the CDR3 reads TGTGCCATCAGTGACAAGGACAGAGATTTCTCTGGAAACACCATATATTTT.

This chain's CDR3 is CASYRDRGRAEEKLFF. The DNA of the CDR3 is TGTGCCAGCTACAGAGACAGGGGCCGAGCTGAGGAAAAACTGTTTTTT. The V and J genes are TRBV21-1 and TRBJ1-4; the table assigns TRBD1, which was not confirmed against the DNA. TRBV21-1 counts as a pseudogene. The CDR3 consists of 16 residues.

This chain connects TRBV7-9 to TRBJ2-5; 10 bases agree with TRBD2. The trim removed 0 bases at V and 5 bases at J, leaving 3 bases unmatched. CDR1 is SEHNR, CDR2 FQNEAQ, per germline (reference sequence). This CDR3 has 15 residues. The CDR3 coding sequence is TGTGCCAGCAGCTTAGCCGGACTAGCGGCGGAGACCCAGTACTTC. This translates into CASSLAGLAAETQYF.

This clone was seen a single time. The chain uses TRBV28 and TRBJ1-3, with D possibly being TRBD1 (5 bases). The V end was cut by 6 bases, the J end by 0 bases, with 24 bases between. Germline lookup yields CDR1 MDHEN and CDR2 SYDVKM. The CDR3 contains 19 residues. The DNA of the CDR3 is TGTGCCAGCAGCTCTACGCTCTGGACACCCGATCGCTCTGGAAACACCATATATTTT. This codes for CASSSTLWTPDRSGNTIYF.

V is TRBV6-1 and J is TRBJ2-5; 11 nucleotides match TRBD2. Per the germline V gene, CDR1 is MNHNS and CDR2 is SASEGT. CDR3 length: 17 residues. The V and J ends lost 0 bases and 4 bases, in that order; junction bases with no gene match: 7. The CDR3 loop is CASSEAFGLAGGETQYF. The CDR3 region has the DNA TGTGCCAGCAGTGAAGCTTTCGGACTAGCGGGCGGAGAGACCCAGTACTTC.

This clone appeared a single time. V usage is TRBV2 and J usage is TRBJ1-2; the match to TRBD1 covers 7 bases. Germline V gives CDR1 SNHLY, CDR2 FYNNEI. V trimming: 6 bases; J trimming: 6 bases; junction bases outside the gene matches: 4. The CDR3 spans 12 residues. DNA of the CDR3: TGTGCCAGCAGGGGGACAGTCAATGGCTACACCTTC. Translation: CASRGTVNGYTF. Full variable domain (remainder filled in from reference TRBV2 and TRBJ1-2): EPEVTQTPSHQVTQMGQEVILRCVPISNHLYFYWYRQILGQKVEFLVSFYNNEISEKSEIFDDQFSVERPDGSNFTLKIRSTKLEDSAMYFCASRGTVNGYTFGSGTRLTVV.